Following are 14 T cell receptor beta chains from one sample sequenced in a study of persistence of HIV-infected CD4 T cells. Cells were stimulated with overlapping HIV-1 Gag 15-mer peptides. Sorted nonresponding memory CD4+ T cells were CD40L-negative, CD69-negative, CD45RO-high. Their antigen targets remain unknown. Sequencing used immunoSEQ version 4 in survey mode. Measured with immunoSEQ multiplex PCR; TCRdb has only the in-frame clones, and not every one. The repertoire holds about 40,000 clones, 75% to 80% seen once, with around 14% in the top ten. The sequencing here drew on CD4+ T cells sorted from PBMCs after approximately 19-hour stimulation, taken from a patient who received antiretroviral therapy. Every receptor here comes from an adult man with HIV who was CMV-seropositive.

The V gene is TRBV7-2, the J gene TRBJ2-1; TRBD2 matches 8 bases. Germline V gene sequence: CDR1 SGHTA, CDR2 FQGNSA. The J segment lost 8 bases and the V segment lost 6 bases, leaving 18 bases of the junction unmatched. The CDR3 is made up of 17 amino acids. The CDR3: CASSYKPGLVRFYEQFF. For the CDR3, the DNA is TGTGCCAGCAGTTATAAACCGGGACTAGTTCGGTTCTATGAGCAGTTCTTC.

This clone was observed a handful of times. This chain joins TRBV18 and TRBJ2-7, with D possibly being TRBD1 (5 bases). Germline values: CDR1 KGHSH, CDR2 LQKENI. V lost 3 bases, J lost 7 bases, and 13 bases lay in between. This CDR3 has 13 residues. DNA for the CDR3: TGTGCCAGCTCACCTCCCCAGGGTGCTGAGCAGTACTTC. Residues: CASSPPQGAEQYF. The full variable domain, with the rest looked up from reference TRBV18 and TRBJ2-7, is NAGVMQNPRHLVRRRGQEARLRCSPMKGHSHVYWYRQLPEEGLKFMVYLQKENIIDESGMPKERFSAEFPKEGPSILRIQQVVRGDSAAYFCASSPPQGAEQYFGPGTRLTVT.

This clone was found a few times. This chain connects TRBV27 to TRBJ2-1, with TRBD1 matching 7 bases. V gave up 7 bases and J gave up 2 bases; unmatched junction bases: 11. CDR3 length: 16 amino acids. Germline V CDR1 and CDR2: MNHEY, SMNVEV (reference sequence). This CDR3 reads CASNKQGTLTYNEQFF. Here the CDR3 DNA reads TGTGCCAGCAACAAACAGGGGACCCTCACCTACAATGAGCAGTTCTTC.

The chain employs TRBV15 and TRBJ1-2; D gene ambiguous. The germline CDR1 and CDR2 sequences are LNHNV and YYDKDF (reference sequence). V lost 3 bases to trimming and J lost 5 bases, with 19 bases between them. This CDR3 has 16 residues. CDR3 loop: CATSSLHSRTAYGYTF. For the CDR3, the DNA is TGTGCCACCAGCAGCCTACATTCCAGGACGGCGTATGGCTACACCTTC.

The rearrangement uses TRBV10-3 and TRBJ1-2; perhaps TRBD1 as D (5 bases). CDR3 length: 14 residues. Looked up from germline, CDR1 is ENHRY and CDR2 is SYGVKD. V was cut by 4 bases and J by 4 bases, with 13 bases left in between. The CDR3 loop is CAISAAGGSYGYTF. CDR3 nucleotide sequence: TGTGCCATCAGTGCCGCTGGGGGAAGCTATGGCTACACCTTC.

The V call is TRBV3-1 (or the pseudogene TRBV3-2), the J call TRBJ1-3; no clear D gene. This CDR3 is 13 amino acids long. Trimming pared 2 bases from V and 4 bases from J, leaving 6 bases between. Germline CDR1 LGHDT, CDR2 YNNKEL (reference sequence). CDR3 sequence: CASSQLQGNTIYF. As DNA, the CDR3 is TGTGCCAGCAGCCAATTACAGGGAAACACCATATATTTT.

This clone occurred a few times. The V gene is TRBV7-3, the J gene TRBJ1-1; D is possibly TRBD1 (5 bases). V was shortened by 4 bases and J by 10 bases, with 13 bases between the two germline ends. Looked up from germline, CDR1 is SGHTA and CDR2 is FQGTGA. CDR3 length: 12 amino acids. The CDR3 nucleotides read TGTGCCAGCAGCTACAACAGGTTCGGAGCTTTCTTT. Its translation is CASSYNRFGAFF.

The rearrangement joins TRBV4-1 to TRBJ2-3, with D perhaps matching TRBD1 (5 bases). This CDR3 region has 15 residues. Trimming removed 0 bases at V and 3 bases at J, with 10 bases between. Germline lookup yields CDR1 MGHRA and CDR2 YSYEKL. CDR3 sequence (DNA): TGCGCCAGCAGCCAAGATCCCGACAGAACAGATACGCAGTATTTT. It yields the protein CASSQDPDRTDTQYF.

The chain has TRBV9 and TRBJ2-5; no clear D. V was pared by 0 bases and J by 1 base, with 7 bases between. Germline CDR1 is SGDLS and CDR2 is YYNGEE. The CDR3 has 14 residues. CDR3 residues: CASSVGRSQETQYF. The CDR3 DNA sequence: TGTGCCAGCAGCGTAGGTCGGAGCCAAGAGACCCAGTACTTC.

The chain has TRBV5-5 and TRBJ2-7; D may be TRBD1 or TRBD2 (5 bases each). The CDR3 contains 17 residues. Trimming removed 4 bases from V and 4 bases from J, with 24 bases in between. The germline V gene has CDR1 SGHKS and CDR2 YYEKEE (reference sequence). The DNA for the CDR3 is TGTGCCAGCAGCCGGGACCTCGGACGGCGACGGGGTTACGAGCAGTACTTC. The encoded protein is CASSRDLGRRRGYEQYF.

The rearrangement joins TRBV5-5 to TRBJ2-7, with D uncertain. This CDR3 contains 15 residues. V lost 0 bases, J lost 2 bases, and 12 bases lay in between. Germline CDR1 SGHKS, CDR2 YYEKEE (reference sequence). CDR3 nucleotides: TGTGCCAGCAGCTTGGGCGGTCGGCCCCCCTACGAGCAGTACTTC. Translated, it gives CASSLGGRPPYEQYF.

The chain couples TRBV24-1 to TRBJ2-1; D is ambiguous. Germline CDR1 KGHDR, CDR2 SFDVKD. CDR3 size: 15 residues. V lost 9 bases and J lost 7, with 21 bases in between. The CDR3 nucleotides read TGTGCCACCTCTGGCGGCTACTCCTTAGGGAATGAGCAGTTCTTC. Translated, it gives CATSGGYSLGNEQFF.

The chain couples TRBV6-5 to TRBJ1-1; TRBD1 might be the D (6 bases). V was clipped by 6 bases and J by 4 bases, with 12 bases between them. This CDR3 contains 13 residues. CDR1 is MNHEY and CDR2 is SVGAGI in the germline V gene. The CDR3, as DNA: TGTGCCAGCAGCGCCACAGGGACCACTGAAGCTTTCTTT. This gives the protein CASSATGTTEAFF.

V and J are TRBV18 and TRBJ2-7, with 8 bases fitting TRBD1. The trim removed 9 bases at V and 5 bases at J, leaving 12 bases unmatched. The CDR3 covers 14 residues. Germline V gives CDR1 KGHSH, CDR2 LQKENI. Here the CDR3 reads CASADRGRTNEQYF. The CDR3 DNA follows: TGTGCCAGTGCCGACAGGGGAAGGACAAACGAGCAGTACTTC.